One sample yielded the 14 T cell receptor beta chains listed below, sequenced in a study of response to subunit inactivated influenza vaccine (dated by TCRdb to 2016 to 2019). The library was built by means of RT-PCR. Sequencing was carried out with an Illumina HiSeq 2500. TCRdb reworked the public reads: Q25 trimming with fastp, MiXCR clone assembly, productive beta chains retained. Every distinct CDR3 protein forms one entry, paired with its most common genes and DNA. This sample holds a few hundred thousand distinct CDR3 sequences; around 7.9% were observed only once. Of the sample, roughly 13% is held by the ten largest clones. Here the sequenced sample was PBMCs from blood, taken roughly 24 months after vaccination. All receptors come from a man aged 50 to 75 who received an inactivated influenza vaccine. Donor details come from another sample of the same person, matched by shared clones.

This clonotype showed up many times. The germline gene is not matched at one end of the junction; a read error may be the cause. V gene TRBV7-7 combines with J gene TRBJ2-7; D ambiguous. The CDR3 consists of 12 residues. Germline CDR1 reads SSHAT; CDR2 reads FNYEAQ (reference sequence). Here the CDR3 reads CASSLAPHEQYF. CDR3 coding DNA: TGTGCTAGCAGCTTAGCCCCCCACGAGCAGTACTTC.

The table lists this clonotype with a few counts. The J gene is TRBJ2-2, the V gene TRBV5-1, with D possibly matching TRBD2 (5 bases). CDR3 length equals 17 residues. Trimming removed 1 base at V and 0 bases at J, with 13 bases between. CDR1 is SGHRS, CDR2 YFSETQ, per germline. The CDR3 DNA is TGCGCCAGCAGCTTGTGGGGAGCGTCCGCGAACACCGGGGAGCTGTTTTTT. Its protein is CASSLWGASANTGELFF.

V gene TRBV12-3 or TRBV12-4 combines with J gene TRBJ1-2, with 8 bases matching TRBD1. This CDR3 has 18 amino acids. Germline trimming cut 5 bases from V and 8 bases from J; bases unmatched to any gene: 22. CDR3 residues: CASSPSQRLDRELGGYTF. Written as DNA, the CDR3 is TGTGCCAGCAGTCCCTCACAGAGACTGGACAGGGAGCTTGGAGGCTACACCTTC.

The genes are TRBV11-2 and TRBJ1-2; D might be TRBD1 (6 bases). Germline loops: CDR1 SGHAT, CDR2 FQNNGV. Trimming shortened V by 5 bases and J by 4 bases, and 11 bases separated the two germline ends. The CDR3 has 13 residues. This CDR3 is CASSAGVGYGYTF. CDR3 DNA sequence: TGTGCCAGCAGCGCAGGGGTGGGCTATGGCTACACCTTC.

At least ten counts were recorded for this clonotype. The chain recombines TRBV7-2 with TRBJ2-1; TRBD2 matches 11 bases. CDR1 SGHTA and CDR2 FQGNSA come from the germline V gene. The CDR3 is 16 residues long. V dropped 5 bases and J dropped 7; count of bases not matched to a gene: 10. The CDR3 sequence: CASSPHLAGGPNEQFF. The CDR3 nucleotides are TGTGCCAGCAGCCCGCACCTAGCGGGGGGACCAAATGAGCAGTTCTTC.

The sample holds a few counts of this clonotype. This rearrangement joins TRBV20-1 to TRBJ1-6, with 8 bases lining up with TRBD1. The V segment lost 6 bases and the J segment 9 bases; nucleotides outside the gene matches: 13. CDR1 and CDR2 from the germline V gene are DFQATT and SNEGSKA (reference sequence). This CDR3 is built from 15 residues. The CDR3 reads CSALISSGGTSPLHF. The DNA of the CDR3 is TGCAGTGCCCTAATTTCCTCAGGGGGCACTTCACCCCTCCACTTT.

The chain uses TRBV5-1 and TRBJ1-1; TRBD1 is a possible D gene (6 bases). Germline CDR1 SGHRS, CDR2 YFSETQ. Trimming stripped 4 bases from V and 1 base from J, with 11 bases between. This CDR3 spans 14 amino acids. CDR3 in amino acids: CASSNGQPNTEAFF. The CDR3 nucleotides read TGCGCCAGCAGCAATGGACAGCCGAACACTGAAGCTTTCTTT.

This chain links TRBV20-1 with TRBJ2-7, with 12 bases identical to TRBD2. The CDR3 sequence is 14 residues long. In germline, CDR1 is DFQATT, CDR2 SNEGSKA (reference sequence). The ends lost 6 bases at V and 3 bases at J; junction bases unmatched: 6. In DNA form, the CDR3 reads TGCAGTGCAAGCGGACTAGCGGGGAACTACGAGCAGTACTTC. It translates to CSASGLAGNYEQYF.

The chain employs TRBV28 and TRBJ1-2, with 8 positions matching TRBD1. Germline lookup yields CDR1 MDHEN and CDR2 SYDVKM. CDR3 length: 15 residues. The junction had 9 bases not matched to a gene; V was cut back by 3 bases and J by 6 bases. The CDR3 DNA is TGTGCCAGCAGTTTGCAGGGGGCGGGCATAAATGGCTACACCTTC. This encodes CASSLQGAGINGYTF.

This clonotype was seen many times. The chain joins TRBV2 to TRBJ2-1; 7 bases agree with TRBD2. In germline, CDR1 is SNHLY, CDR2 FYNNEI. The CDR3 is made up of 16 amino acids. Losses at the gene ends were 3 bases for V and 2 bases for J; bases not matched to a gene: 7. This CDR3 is CASSDPWRETYNEQFF. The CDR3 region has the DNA TGTGCCAGCAGTGACCCCTGGCGGGAGACCTACAATGAGCAGTTCTTC.

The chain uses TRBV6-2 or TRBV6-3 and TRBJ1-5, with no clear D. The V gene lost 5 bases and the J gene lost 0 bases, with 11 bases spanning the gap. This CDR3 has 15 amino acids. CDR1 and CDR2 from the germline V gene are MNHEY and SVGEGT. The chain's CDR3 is CASSILGYSNQPQHF. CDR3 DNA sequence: TGTGCCAGCAGTATCCTGGGCTATAGCAATCAGCCCCAGCATTTT.

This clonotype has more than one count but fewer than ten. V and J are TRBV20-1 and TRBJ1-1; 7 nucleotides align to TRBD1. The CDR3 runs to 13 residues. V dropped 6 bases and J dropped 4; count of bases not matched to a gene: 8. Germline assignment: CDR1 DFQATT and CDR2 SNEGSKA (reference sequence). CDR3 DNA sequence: TGCAGTGCCCACAGGGGAGAAAGCACTGAAGCTTTCTTT. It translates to CSAHRGESTEAFF.

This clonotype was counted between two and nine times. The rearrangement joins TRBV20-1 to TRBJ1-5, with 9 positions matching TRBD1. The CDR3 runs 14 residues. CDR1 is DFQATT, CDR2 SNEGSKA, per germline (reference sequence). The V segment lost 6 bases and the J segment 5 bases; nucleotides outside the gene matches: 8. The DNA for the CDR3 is TGCAGTGCCTCGAGGGGACAGGGATATCAGCCCCAGCATTTT. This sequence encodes CSASRGQGYQPQHF.

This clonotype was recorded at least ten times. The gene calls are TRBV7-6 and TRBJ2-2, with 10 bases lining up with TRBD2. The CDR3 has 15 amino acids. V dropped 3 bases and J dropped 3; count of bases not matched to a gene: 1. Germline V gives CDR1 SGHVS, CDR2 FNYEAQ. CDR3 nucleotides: TGTGCCAGCAGCTTTAGCGGGGGGTACACCGGGGAGCTGTTTTTT. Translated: CASSFSGGYTGELFF.